These T cell receptor beta chains were read from a single sample in a study of human T cells and chemical hapten exposure. TCRdb re-called the RACE reads with MiXCR, one entry per CDR3 protein. Of 340,000 or so distinct CDR3 sequences listed, about 7% were seen once; the top ten hold around 8.4%. This specimen consisted of whole blood, obtained in connection with sensitization to the hapten diphenylcyclopropenone (DPC). The receptors were gathered from a woman under 30 with alopecia areata. Some clones in this sample may be carry-over from other donors' samples. The CDR3 runs from the conserved cysteine through the conserved F or W. The D gene is left open where the match is weak. Only some rows state a clone size, as once, few, many or a class for expanded clones.

clone_size	v_call	j_call	d_call	cdr3_nt	cdr3_aa
NA	TRBV28	TRBJ1-1	NA	TGTGCCAGCTCAGAACCACGATGGGACACTGAAGCTTTCTTT	CASSEPRWDTEAFF
NA	TRBV7-2	TRBJ1-1	NA	TGTGCCAGCAGCCCTACAGGGTCAGGCGCTGAAGCTTTCTTT	CASSPTGSGAEAFF
few	TRBV7-9	TRBJ2-5	NA	TGTGCCAGCAGTCGCTTTTCGGAGACCCAGTACTTC	CASSRFSETQYF
many	TRBV20-1	TRBJ2-1	TRBD1	TGCAGTGCTAGAAGACAGGGGGCTTACAATGAGCAGTTCTTC	CSARRQGAYNEQFF
many	TRBV4-3	TRBJ1-1	NA	TGCGCCAGCAGCCAAGTGCAGGGTCTGAACACTGAAGCTTTCTTT	CASSQVQGLNTEAFF
NA	TRBV4-3	TRBJ1-6	NA	TGCGCCAGCAGCCAAGATTTTGAGGGCCTTCGGCCCTATAATTCACCCCTCCACTTT	CASSQDFEGLRPYNSPLHF
few	TRBV20-1	TRBJ2-1	NA	TGCAGTGCTAGAGATCTTCGACTAGGAAAATACAATGAGCAGTTCTTC	CSARDLRLGKYNEQFF
many	TRBV5-4	TRBJ2-1	TRBD2	TGTGCCAGCTCCTGGGGGGGGGCCTACAATGAGCAGTTCTTC	CASSWGGAYNEQFF
NA	TRBV15	TRBJ2-7	TRBD1	TGTGCCACCAGCAGACCCCGGGACAGGGAATTCGGCGAGCAGTACTTC	CATSRPRDREFGEQYF
many	TRBV5-4	TRBJ2-7	TRBD1	TGTGCCAGCAGATCGACAGGGTCAGGGTTCGAGCAGTACTTC	CASRSTGSGFEQYF
NA	TRBV5-1	TRBJ2-3	NA	TGCGCCAGCAGCGGACAAACAGATACGCAGTATTTT	CASSGQTDTQYF
few	TRBV7-2	TRBJ2-2	NA	TGTGCCAGCAGTACCCGGGCCGGGGAGCTGTTTTTT	CASSTRAGELFF
few	TRBV27	TRBJ1-2	NA	TGTGCCAGCAGTTTTGGGGGAGCCTATGGCTACACCTTC	CASSFGGAYGYTF
few	TRBV12-3/TRBV12-4	TRBJ2-3	NA	TGTGCCAGCAGTTTAGGGCATTGGGGGAGAACAGATACGCAGTATTTT	CASSLGHWGRTDTQYF
few	TRBV12-3/TRBV12-4	TRBJ2-1	TRBD1	TGTGCCAGCAGCCCGAATTTAGGACAGGGTAATTATGGGGGTCCCGAGGAGCAGTTCTTC	CASSPNLGQGNYGGPEEQFF
few	TRBV20-1	TRBJ2-3	NA	TGCAGTGCTAGTACGCGCGTAGATACGCAGTATTTT	CSASTRVDTQYF
few	TRBV20-1	TRBJ1-5	TRBD1	TGCAGTGCTAGGGCCACGGGACAGGGGTATCAGCCCCAGCATTTT	CSARATGQGYQPQHF
few	TRBV7-7	TRBJ2-3	NA	TGTGCTAGCAGCCCGCGGGTCGGCAGAAACACAGATACGCAGTATTTT	CASSPRVGRNTDTQYF
few	TRBV29-1	TRBJ2-4	NA	TGCAGCGTTGAAGGATCCAGAAACATTCAGTACTTC	CSVEGSRNIQYF
many	TRBV6-6	TRBJ2-6	TRBD1	TGTGCCAGCAGCTCCGGGACAGGGGGCTCTGGGGCCAACGTCCTGACTTTC	CASSSGTGGSGANVLTF
many	TRBV6-5	TRBJ1-1	TRBD1	TGTGCCAGCAGTACACGACAGGGGTCGGACACTGAAGCTTTCTTT	CASSTRQGSDTEAFF
NA	TRBV7-2	TRBJ2-1	TRBD1	TGTGCCAGCAGCTCGCCGGGACAGGGGTACAATGAGCAGTTCTTC	CASSSPGQGYNEQFF
NA	TRBV12-3/TRBV12-4	TRBJ1-4	NA	TGTGCCAGCAAATTTGGAGAGGAAAAACTGTTTTTT	CASKFGEEKLFF
many	TRBV10-3	TRBJ2-5	NA	TGTGCCATCAGTGAGTCCCCCGATTACCAACAAGAGACCCAGTACTTC	CAISESPDYQQETQYF
NA	TRBV24-1	TRBJ1-5	NA	TGTGCCACCATTTTTTTCGGGGGTAGGCAGCCCCAGCATTTT	CATIFFGGRQPQHF
many	TRBV7-2	TRBJ2-5	TRBD2	TGTGCCAGCAGCTTCGGTACTAGCGGGGGGCAAGAGACCCAGTACTTC	CASSFGTSGGQETQYF
few	TRBV20-1	TRBJ1-5	NA	TGCAGTGCTCATGGACCATCTAATCAGCCCCAGCATTTT	CSAHGPSNQPQHF
few	TRBV7-2	TRBJ2-3	NA	TGTGCCAGCAGCTCTGTAACGGCAGATACGCAGTATTTT	CASSSVTADTQYF